This entry concerns a single T cell receptor beta chain. This clonotype occurred many times. What antigen it recognizes has not been identified. Per-nucleotide qualities are absent, and no much larger clonotype sits a single base away. Stable Graves' hyperthyroidism was defined as no progression to ophthalmopathy during 18 months of follow-up. Hyperthyroidism patients were newly diagnosed, had a disease duration of under 2 months, and were aged 18 to 65 years. Any patient with an uncontrolled infection, another autoimmune disease, pregnancy or lactation was excluded. Clinical symptoms, serum thyroxine and TRAb, thyroid ultrasound, and orbital computed tomography formed the basis for the diagnoses. PBMCs were isolated from about 10 ml of fresh peripheral blood by Ficoll-Paque density gradient centrifugation. Total RNA was extracted using Trizol reagent, and RNA quality was assessed on an Agilent 2100 Bioanalyzer.

This record comes from a study of T cells in Graves' hyperthyroidism and ophthalmopathy (dated by TCRdb to about 2019). Regarding the research as a whole: Peripheral blood samples were taken at initial diagnosis, before any treatment was given. For training and testing, the 100 or so patients in the discovery cohort were randomly divided in a 7:3 ratio. According to the paper, TCR Vbeta CDR3 sequencing was carried out on over 130 peripheral blood samples, which came from fewer than 50 ophthalmopathy, some 73 hyperthyroidism and around 17 progressor patients. After sampling, hyperthyroidism patients received methimazole starting at 30 mg daily, and ophthalmopathy patients received high-dose intravenous methylprednisolone. Whether ophthalmopathy could be predicted prospectively was tested in an independent validation cohort made up of roughly 20 hyperthyroidism patients plus 17 patients who later progressed to ophthalmopathy. TCR V-J signatures able to tell the groups apart were searched for in a discovery cohort of some 97 patients, of whom fewer than 45 had Graves' ophthalmopathy and more than 55 had stable Graves' hyperthyroidism. Thyroid tissue and blood T-cell repertoires from about six Graves' hyperthyroidism patients were also compared in the study. The investigation overall reported the following: Sample size was not statistically predetermined, and blinding of investigators to group allocation was not performed. A 13 V-J signature model separated ophthalmopathy from stable hyperthyroidism, with 87.88% sensitivity and 81.08% specificity in cross-validation and 80%/75% in testing. In validation, progression to ophthalmopathy was predicted by the model with 65% to 71% sensitivity and 72.22% specificity, a median of around 6.5 months before onset. Blood samples also contained most of the expanded thyroid clonotypes (frequency above 0.001), which suggests that blood repertoires may reflect thyroid immune responses.

Clipping removes 4 bases from V and 1 base from J, with 19 as the unmatched junction base count. Measured from the cysteine to the phenylalanine, the CDR3 is 21 residues long. The retained sequence is limited to the CDR3, 63 bases, with the frame set at the first base. TCR beta CDR3 regions were amplified from RNA transcripts. For the first round of RT-PCR on the TCR CDR3, the HTBI primer set was used together with the Qiagen OneStep RT-PCR kit. A second multiplex PCR round built the libraries, followed by size selection and purification. Paired-end sequencing of the libraries was performed with 100 bp reads on an Illumina HiSeq2000. In the authors' own workflow: SOAPnuke was used to process the raw data, with reads discarded if the reads contained adapters or uncalled bases, had a mean Phred below 15, or lacked an exact constant-primer or identifier match. High-quality paired reads were merged using COPE v1.2.5, and each unique nucleotide sequence was defined as a clonotype. MiTCR v1.1 was used to align clonotypes to the IMGT TRBV, TRBD and TRBJ reference segments. Only V-J combinations with frequency above 0.0001, covering 99% to 99.2% of repertoires, were analysed. The TCS score was defined as F50 (clonal expansion) divided by E x V (chaos), with BLOSUM62-based TCRdist calculated between CDR3 peptides within each V-J. Welch's t-statistics and random forest reduced just over 500 V-J features to under 15, which were used in a naive Bayes classifier (R e1071). TCRdb reran the public reads through fastp at Q25 and MiXCR, keeping productive beta chains. Every CDR3 protein is listed once, alongside the most common genes and DNA of its rows. TCRdb assigned the V and J calls; the authors' analysis was not used. Present in this sample are roughly 420,000 distinct CDR3 sequences, around a sixth of which were seen just once. 13% to 15% of the sample comes from the top ten.

The sequencing sample was made of blood. Recombination joined TRBV12-3 or TRBV12-4 with TRBJ2-5, with 12 middle bases fitting TRBD2. This TCR was sampled from a woman under 30 with Graves' hyperthyroidism. The CDR3 protein is CASSYRGLAGWGPPLQETQYF. The nucleotide sequence reads TGTGCCAGCAGTTATAGGGGACTAGCGGGCTGGGGACCACCCCTCCAAGAGACCCAGTACTTC.